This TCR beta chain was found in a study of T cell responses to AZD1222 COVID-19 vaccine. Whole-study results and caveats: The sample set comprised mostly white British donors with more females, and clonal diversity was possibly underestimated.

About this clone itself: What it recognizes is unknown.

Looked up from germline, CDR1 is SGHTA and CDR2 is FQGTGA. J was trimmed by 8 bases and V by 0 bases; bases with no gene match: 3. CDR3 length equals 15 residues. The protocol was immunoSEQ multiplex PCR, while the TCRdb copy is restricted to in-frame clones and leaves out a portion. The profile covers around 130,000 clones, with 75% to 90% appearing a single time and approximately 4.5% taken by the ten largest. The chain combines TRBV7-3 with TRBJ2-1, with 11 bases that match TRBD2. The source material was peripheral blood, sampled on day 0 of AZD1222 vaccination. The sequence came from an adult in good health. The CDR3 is CASSLTGLAGYEQFF. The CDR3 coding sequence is TGTGCCAGCAGCTTAACAGGACTAGCGGGTTATGAGCAGTTCTTC.